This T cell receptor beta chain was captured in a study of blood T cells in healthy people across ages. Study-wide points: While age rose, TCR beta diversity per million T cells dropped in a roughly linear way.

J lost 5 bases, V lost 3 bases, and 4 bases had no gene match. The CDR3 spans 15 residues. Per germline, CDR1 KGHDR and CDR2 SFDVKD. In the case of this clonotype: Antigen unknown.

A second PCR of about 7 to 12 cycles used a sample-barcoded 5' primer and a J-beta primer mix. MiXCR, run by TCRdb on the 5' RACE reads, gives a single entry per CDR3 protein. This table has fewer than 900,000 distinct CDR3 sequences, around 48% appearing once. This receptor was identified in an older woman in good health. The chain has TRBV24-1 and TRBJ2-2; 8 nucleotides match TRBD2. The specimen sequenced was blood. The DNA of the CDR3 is TGTGCCACCAGTGATGCCGGGACTAGAACCGGGGAGCTGTTTTTT. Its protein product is CATSDAGTRTGELFF.